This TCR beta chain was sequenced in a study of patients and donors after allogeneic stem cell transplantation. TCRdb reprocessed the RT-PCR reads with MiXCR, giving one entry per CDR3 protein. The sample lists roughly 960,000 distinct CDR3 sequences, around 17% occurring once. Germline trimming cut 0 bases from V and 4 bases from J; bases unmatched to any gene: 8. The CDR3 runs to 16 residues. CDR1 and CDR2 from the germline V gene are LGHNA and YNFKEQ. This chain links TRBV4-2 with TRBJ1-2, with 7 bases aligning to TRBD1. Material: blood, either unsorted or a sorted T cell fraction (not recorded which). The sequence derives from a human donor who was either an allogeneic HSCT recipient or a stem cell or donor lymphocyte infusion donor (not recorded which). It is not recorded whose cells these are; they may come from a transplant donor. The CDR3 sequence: CASSQDPTGWSYGYTF. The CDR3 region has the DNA TGTGCCAGCAGCCAAGACCCGACAGGGTGGAGCTATGGCTACACCTTC.